Below, 6 T cell receptor beta chains from the same sample are listed, as sequenced in a study of blood T cell repertoires in COVID-19. Assay used: immunoSEQ multiplex PCR; TCRdb lists only in-frame clones, some missing. The table lists hundreds of thousands of clones, 88% of them singletons, with 2.5% to 3.5% in the top ten. Sequencing used PBMCs or T cells enriched from blood (not recorded which). The receptors originated from a woman in her fifties or sixties who had recovered from COVID-19.

The rearrangement links TRBV7-2 to TRBJ2-7; 12 nucleotides agree with TRBD2. There are 18 residues in the CDR3. Germline loops: CDR1 SGHTA, CDR2 FQGNSA. J was trimmed by 4 bases and V by 6 bases; bases with no gene match: 16. The CDR3 here is CASRLQAGLAGKRYEQYF. DNA for the CDR3: TGTGCCAGCAGGCTTCAGGCAGGACTAGCGGGAAAGAGGTACGAGCAGTACTTC. Looking up the rest from reference TRBV7-2 and TRBJ2-7 gives the full variable domain: GAGVSQSPSNKVTEKGKDVELRCDPISGHTALYWYRQSLGQGLEFLIYFQGNSAPDKSGLPSDRFSAERTGGSVSTLTIQRTQQEDSAVYLCASRLQAGLAGKRYEQYFGPGTRLTVT.

The V call is TRBV6-5, the J call TRBJ1-2; D is possibly TRBD1 (5 bases). Germline V gene sequence: CDR1 MNHEY, CDR2 SVGAGI. Trimming cost V 6 bases and J 0 bases, with 14 bases left between them. CDR3 size: 15 residues. CDR3 DNA sequence: TGTGCCAGCAGCAGGGCCGGGGGGTCTAACTATGGCTACACCTTC. This encodes CASSRAGGSNYGYTF.

This clone showed up just a few times. The CDR3 sequence: CASSHGGGGEKLFF. The CDR3 DNA sequence: TGTGCCAGCAGCCATGGAGGGGGGGGTGAAAAACTGTTTTTT. V gene TRBV28 combines with J gene TRBJ1-4; the D gene is possibly TRBD1 (6 bases). V lost 6 bases and J 7 bases, leaving 15 bases between the germline ends. There are 14 residues in the CDR3. Germline CDR1 is MDHEN and CDR2 is SYDVKM. Variable domain in full (rest from reference TRBV28 and TRBJ1-4): DVKVTQSSRYLVKRTGEKVFLECVQDMDHENMFWYRQDPGLGLRLIYFSYDVKMKEKGDIPEGYSVSREKKERFSLILESASTNQTSMYLCASSHGGGGEKLFFGSGTQLSVL.

The CDR3 is CASSPGQGARQPQHF. The CDR3 DNA is TGTGCCAGCAGCCCAGGACAGGGGGCACGGCAGCCCCAGCATTTT. The V and J genes are TRBV7-9 and TRBJ1-5; 11 nucleotides agree with TRBD1. The V and J ends lost 5 bases and 7 bases, in that order; junction bases with no gene match: 7. The CDR3 covers 15 residues. The V gene's germline CDR1 is SEHNR and CDR2 FQNEAQ (reference sequence).

This chain links TRBV6-1 with TRBJ2-1, with a weak D call TRBD2 (5 bases). Germline CDR1 MNHNS, CDR2 SASEGT. This CDR3 spans 15 amino acids. V lost 3 bases and J lost 7, with 16 bases in between. This CDR3 reads CASSDAAVRGNEQFF. CDR3 nucleotide sequence: TGTGCCAGCAGTGATGCGGCTGTTCGAGGGAATGAGCAGTTCTTC.

The chain has TRBV9 and TRBJ2-1; the D gene is possibly TRBD2 (7 bases). This CDR3 is 16 amino acids long. The germline V gene has CDR1 SGDLS and CDR2 YYNGEE. Trimming removed 5 bases at V and 0 bases at J, with 15 bases between. Written as DNA, the CDR3 is TGTGCCAGCAGTAAGGGGGGGCGGACCTCCTACAATGAGCAGTTCTTC. Protein: CASSKGGRTSYNEQFF.